This TCR beta chain was captured in a study of blood T cells in healthy people across ages (dated by TCRdb to 2015 to 2017). Regarding the study in general: In model experiments, template switching captured about one uniquely barcoded TCR beta cDNA molecule for every two T cells. To track age-related changes in TCR beta repertoire diversity, the study relied on deep sequencing normalized with unique cDNA molecular identifiers. Four age groups were formed from the donors: young (average about 15 years), middle-aged (around 39), aged (62) and long-lived (less than 85). To avoid experimental bias, donors of different ages were spread randomly across the sequencing lanes. The study analyzed two additional independent replicas of 1 million unique cDNA reads from the same blood draw for two donors, one aged 18 to 30 and one aged 80 or older.

The method behind the library was 5' RACE. The sequencer listed for this sample is Illumina HiSeq 2500. A second PCR of roughly 6 to 11 cycles was run with a J-beta primer mix and a sample-barcoded 5' primer. A unique molecular identifier was introduced onto each TCR beta cDNA molecule by a template-switch 5' adaptor carrying 12 random nucleotides. Each sample yielded at least 2.5 million CDR3-containing paired-end reads. First-strand cDNA synthesis was performed from all RNA using the Mint cDNA synthesis kit, with priming by a TRBC-specific oligonucleotide. Following uracil-DNA glycosylase treatment, a first 18-cycle PCR with universal primers M1SS and BC2_uni_R was performed on all cDNA. The source study handled its data this way. For normalization, 1 million high-quality reads were randomly selected from each sample, with every read carrying a distinct molecular identifier. Reads with shared molecular identifiers were discarded instead of being binned into consensus sequences. MiTCR, with a Q25 quality threshold and the strictest error-elimination algorithm, was used for CDR3 identification, clonotype clustering and error correction. A nonparametric unseen species model with Euler transformation was used to estimate lower-bound total TCR beta diversity. TCRdb reanalyzed the raw reads on its own, using fastp at Q25 for trimming and MiXCR for clone calling, and kept in-frame beta chains. Rows matching on CDR3 protein sequence are summarized as one entry with the most common DNA and genes. TCRdb's processing, not the study's, gives the V and J calls here. This sample is represented by approximately 810,000 distinct CDR3 sequences; 29% of them were singletons. The top ten clones comprise around 16% of the sample.

This clonotype was observed at least ten times. The antigen it binds to is not known. No base quality information exists; no much larger clone differs at one position. Donors were a few dozen systemically healthy Caucasian individuals from Russia aged about 6 to 100 years. Each donor gave around 9.9 milliliters of peripheral blood, collected into EDTA-treated Vacutainer tubes. PBMCs were isolated by Ficoll-Paque density-gradient centrifugation, with at least 6 million obtained per sample. Trizol reagent was used to extract total RNA from the PBMCs, yielding at least 6 micrograms per sample. For every donor, an aliquot of PBMCs went through flow cytometry to measure the percentages of naive CD45RAhigh/CD27high T cells. The germline V gene gives CDR1 as SGHRS and CDR2 as YFSETQ. Spanning cysteine to phenylalanine, the CDR3 consists of 15 amino acids. Of the read, only the CDR3 DNA is kept; its 45 bases are in frame from base 1. The V and J ends are trimmed by 6 bases and 6 bases, leaving 19 bases between them.

Overall study outcomes, separate from this receptor: The percentage of naive T cells measured by flow cytometry correlated strongly with observed TCR beta diversity. Donor CMV infection status was unknown, potentially confounding age-related changes in expanded clonotypes. Estimates of total diversity based on one million sequenced T cells were considered lower bounds and underestimates. Observed TCR beta diversity per million T cells fell roughly linearly with age, and a significant reduction was already apparent by age about 36. Because profiling used bulk unsorted PBMCs, naive and antigen-experienced compartments could not be compared conclusively. Compared with the aged group, the long-lived group had more naive CD4+ T cells, fewer expanded clones and increased TCR diversity, suggesting age selection.

The sequence was collected from a woman older than 75 in good health. This sequence uses TRBV5-1 and TRBJ2-1; TRBD2 is a weak D gene call, 5 bases matching. The sample comprised blood. The nucleotides read TGCGCCAGCATTGAAAGCGAGGGAGTGTCCAATGAGCAGTTCTTC. This is translated as CASIESEGVSNEQFF.